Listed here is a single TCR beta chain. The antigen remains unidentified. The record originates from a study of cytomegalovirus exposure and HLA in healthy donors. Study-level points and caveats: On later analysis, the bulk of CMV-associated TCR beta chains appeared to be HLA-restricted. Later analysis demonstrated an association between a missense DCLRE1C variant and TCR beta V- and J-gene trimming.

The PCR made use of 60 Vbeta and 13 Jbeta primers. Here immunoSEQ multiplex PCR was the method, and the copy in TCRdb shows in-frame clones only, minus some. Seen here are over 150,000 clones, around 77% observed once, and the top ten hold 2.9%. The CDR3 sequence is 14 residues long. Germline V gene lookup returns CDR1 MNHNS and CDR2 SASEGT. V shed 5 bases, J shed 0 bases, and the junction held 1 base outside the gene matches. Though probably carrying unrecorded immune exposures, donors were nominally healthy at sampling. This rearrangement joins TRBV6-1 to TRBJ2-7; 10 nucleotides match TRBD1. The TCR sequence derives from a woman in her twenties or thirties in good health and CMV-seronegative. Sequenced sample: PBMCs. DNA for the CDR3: TGTGCCAGCAGTTGGACAGGGGGCTCCTACGAGCAGTACTTC. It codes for CASSWTGGSYEQYF.